These T cell receptor beta chains were read from a single sample in a study of a mutant IDH1 vaccine in newly diagnosed glioma. Sequenced by immunoSEQ multiplex PCR; TCRdb stores in-frame clones only, minus some. The table shows 25,000 to 40,000 clones, with approximately 80% occurring only once. These TCRs' antigens remain unknown. The sequencing used PBMCs, collected from a glioma patient whose treatment included an IDH1 peptide vaccine. The receptors were sampled from a man younger than 40 with glioma. The CDR3 runs from the conserved cysteine through the conserved F or W. The order of the fields is V gene, J gene, D gene, clone size, CDR3 DNA, CDR3 protein. The D gene is left open where the match is weak. A clone size is listed for some rows: how often the clone was seen (once, few, many), or a class if it is expanded.

TRBV4-1	TRBJ1-2	-	-	TGCGCCAGCAGCCAAGATCCTTACTCTCAGGGTTCCGGCTACACCTTC	CASSQDPYSQGSGYTF
TRBV6-6	TRBJ1-2	-	-	TGTGCCAGCAGTTACGGGGGTCCGAGCTATGGCTACACCTTC	CASSYGGPSYGYTF
TRBV12-5	TRBJ1-2	-	-	TGTGCTAGTGGTTCCGGGGGCTATGGCTACACCTTC	CASGSGGYGYTF
TRBV27	TRBJ1-1	-	-	TGTGCCAGCAGTTTAGGATCCATGAACACTGAAGCTTTCTTT	CASSLGSMNTEAFF
TRBV12-5	TRBJ2-5	TRBD2	-	TGTGCTAGTGGACTAGCGGGAGTGGAGACCCAGTACTTC	CASGLAGVETQYF
TRBV2	TRBJ2-3	TRBD2	-	TGTGCCAGCAGTGACGGGCTAGCGGGGGGAGGGGGCACAGATACGCAGTATTTT	CASSDGLAGGGGTDTQYF
TRBV7-9	TRBJ2-5	TRBD1	-	TGTGCCAGCAGCTTCACCGGGACAGGGGGCAGGGAGACCCAGTACTTC	CASSFTGTGGRETQYF
TRBV18	TRBJ2-3	TRBD2	-	TGTGCCAGCTCACCGCCCTCCGGGACTAGCGGGAGTAGGGCAGATACGCAGTATTTT	CASSPPSGTSGSRADTQYF
TRBV5-1	TRBJ1-5	-	-	TGCGCCAGCAGCTTGGCTCTCGTAGGGGACAGCAATCAGCCCCAGCATTTT	CASSLALVGDSNQPQHF
TRBV4-1	TRBJ2-1	-	-	TGCGCCAGCAGCCGGAACAATGAGCAGTTCTTC	CASSRNNEQFF
TRBV30	TRBJ2-1	TRBD1	-	TGTGCCTGGAGTGTGGGGCAGGGGGTCGAAAATGAGCAGTTCTTC	CAWSVGQGVENEQFF
TRBV9	TRBJ1-3	-	-	TGTGCCAGCAGCGTAGCCCAAAATGGGAACACCATATATTTT	CASSVAQNGNTIYF
TRBV29-1	TRBJ2-5	TRBD2	-	TGCAGCGTCAGAGGGACTAGCGGGACCCAAGAGACCCAGTACTTC	CSVRGTSGTQETQYF
TRBV6-6	TRBJ2-2	-	few	TGTGCCAGCACTGCCAGGGGCGCCAACACCGGGGAGCTGTTTTTT	CASTARGANTGELFF
TRBV25-1	TRBJ1-6	-	-	TGTGCCAGCAGTGACGATTCACCCCTCCACTTT	CASSDDSPLHF
TRBV10-2	TRBJ2-4	TRBD2	-	TGCGCCAGCAGTGTAGGCGGGAGTTATAACATTCAGTACTTC	CASSVGGSYNIQYF
TRBV4-1	TRBJ2-2	TRBD1	-	TGCGCCAGCAGCCAAGTGCAGGGGGCGAACACCGGGGAGCTGTTTTTT	CASSQVQGANTGELFF
TRBV7-9	TRBJ2-7	-	-	TGTGCCAGCAGCTTAACGGAGCAGCAGTACTTC	CASSLTEQQYF
TRBV12-2	TRBJ1-5	-	-	TGTGCAAGTCGCTTAGTTTTGGGTCATCAGCCCCAGCATTTT	CASRLVLGHQPQHF
TRBV19	TRBJ1-5	-	-	TGTGCCAGTAGCGACACTAGAGGTCAGCCCCAGCATTTT	CASSDTRGQPQHF
TRBV4-1	TRBJ2-2	-	-	TGCGCCAGCAGCACCCGAGAGAAAACTATTAGTCCCGGGGAGCTGTTTTTT	CASSTREKTISPGELFF
TRBV11-1	TRBJ2-2	TRBD1	-	TGTGCCAGCAGCCCTTGGACAGGGGCCGGGGAGCTGTTTTTT	CASSPWTGAGELFF
TRBV7-2	TRBJ2-2	TRBD2	few	TGTGCCAGCAGCAGGGGAGGGAGCACCGGGGAGCTGTTTTTT	CASSRGGSTGELFF
TRBV5-6	TRBJ2-6	-	-	TGTGCCAGCAGCTTGGAAACAGGGACTGGGGCCAACGTCCTGACTTTC	CASSLETGTGANVLTF
TRBV19	TRBJ1-5	TRBD1	-	TGTGCCAGTAGTATTGGACAGGGGGCGAGTCAGCCCCAGCATTTT	CASSIGQGASQPQHF
TRBV4-2	TRBJ2-5	-	-	TGTGCCAGCAGCCAAGTACAGGTTCAATATCAGGGCGGGGAGACCCAGTACTTC	CASSQVQVQYQGGETQYF
TRBV7-9	TRBJ2-5	-	-	TGTGCCAGCAGCAAAACGACAGGTTTGGAGACCCAGTACTTC	CASSKTTGLETQYF
TRBV6-5	TRBJ2-5	TRBD2	-	TGTGCCAGCAGTTACGGCGGGAGGGCTGTGGAGACCCAGTACTTC	CASSYGGRAVETQYF
TRBV27	TRBJ2-1	TRBD2	-	TGTGCCAGCAGTTGGGGACTAAATAGGAATGAGCAGTTCTTC	CASSWGLNRNEQFF
TRBV5-1	TRBJ1-5	-	few	TGCGCCAGCAGCTTGGACGAAAATCAGCCCCAGCATTTT	CASSLDENQPQHF
TRBV2	TRBJ1-4	-	-	TGTGCCAGCAGTGAAGGGGGGTCTAATGAAAAACTGTTTTTT	CASSEGGSNEKLFF
TRBV5-6	TRBJ1-4	-	-	TGTGCCAGCAGCTTGGGGACGGCGGGCGAAAAACTGTTTTTT	CASSLGTAGEKLFF
TRBV25-1	TRBJ2-7	TRBD1	once	TGTGCCAGCATCGGGGACAGGCACGACGAGCAGTACTTC	CASIGDRHDEQYF
TRBV14	TRBJ1-1	TRBD1	-	TGTGCCAGCAGGAAGACAGGGAGGGGGTTTAACACTGAAGCTTTCTTT	CASRKTGRGFNTEAFF
TRBV2	TRBJ2-4	-	few	TGTGCCAGCAGTGAAATGGGAAAGGGGGTAGCCAAAAACATTCAGTACTTC	CASSEMGKGVAKNIQYF
TRBV7-9	TRBJ2-7	TRBD1	-	TGTGCCAGCAGCTTAGAGGGTCAGGGGGAGCCCTACGAGCAGTACTTC	CASSLEGQGEPYEQYF
TRBV5-6	TRBJ1-2	TRBD1	-	TGTGCCAGCACCTCTTTCGGGACAGGGGTAGTCGGCTACACCTTC	CASTSFGTGVVGYTF
TRBV2	TRBJ1-5	-	-	TGTGCCAGCAACGACCGCAATCAGCCCCAGCATTTT	CASNDRNQPQHF
TRBV4-1	TRBJ2-2	-	-	TGCGCCAGCAGCCAAGTAACGAACACCGGGGAGCTGTTTTTT	CASSQVTNTGELFF
TRBV4-1	TRBJ1-5	-	-	TGCGCCAGCAGACCCGACATTAGCAATCAGCCCCAGCATTTT	CASRPDISNQPQHF
TRBV5-1	TRBJ2-1	TRBD2	-	TGCGCCAGCAGCTTGAGCGGGAGGGCAATCTACAATGAGCAGTTCTTC	CASSLSGRAIYNEQFF
TRBV5-1	TRBJ2-1	TRBD2	-	TGCGCCAGCAGCTTGGAAGGAATGGGGAGGGAGGAGCAGTTCTTC	CASSLEGMGREEQFF
TRBV18	TRBJ1-3	-	-	TGTGCCAGCTCACCGGGGCAGGCAGAGGCTGGAAACACCATATATTTT	CASSPGQAEAGNTIYF
TRBV7-9	TRBJ2-1	TRBD2	-	TGTGCCAGCAGCTTTGAACTAGCGGGACTTTTTAATGAGCAGTTCTTC	CASSFELAGLFNEQFF
TRBV19	TRBJ2-1	-	-	TGTGCCAGTAACCCGGGCAGGGGGGGAAACAATGAGCAGTTCTTC	CASNPGRGGNNEQFF
TRBV6-6	TRBJ1-2	-	few	TGTGCCAGCACCCTGGGGGGGGGCTACACCTTC	CASTLGGGYTF
TRBV29-1	TRBJ1-1	-	-	TGCAGCGTCAGCGAGGGGAACACTGAAGCTTTCTTT	CSVSEGNTEAFF
TRBV27	TRBJ2-1	-	-	TGTGCCAGCAGTTTATGGAACCAGCTCGGACATGGCAATGAGCAGTTCTTC	CASSLWNQLGHGNEQFF
TRBV9	TRBJ2-7	TRBD1	-	TGTGCCAGCAGCGTAGTGGACAGGGGAGGTGAGCAGTACTTC	CASSVVDRGGEQYF